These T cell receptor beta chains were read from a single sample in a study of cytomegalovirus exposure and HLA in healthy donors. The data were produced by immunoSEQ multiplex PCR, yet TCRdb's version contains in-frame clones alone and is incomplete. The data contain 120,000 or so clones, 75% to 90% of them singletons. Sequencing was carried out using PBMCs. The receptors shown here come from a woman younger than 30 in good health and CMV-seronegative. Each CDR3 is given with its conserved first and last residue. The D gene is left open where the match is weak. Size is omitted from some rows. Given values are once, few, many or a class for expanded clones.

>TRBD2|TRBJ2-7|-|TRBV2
CASRAISGSGDEQYF
TGTGCCAGCAGGGCAATTAGCGGGAGTGGTGACGAGCAGTACTTC
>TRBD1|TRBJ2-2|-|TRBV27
CASSLYNGQGVFF
TGTGCCAGCAGTTTGTACAACGGACAGGGTGTGTTTTTT
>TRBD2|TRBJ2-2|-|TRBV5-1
CASSWTSGNTGELFF
TGCGCCAGCAGCTGGACTAGCGGGAACACCGGGGAGCTGTTTTTT
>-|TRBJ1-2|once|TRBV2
CASSRRGIGNYGYTF
TGTGCCAGCAGTCGAAGGGGGATAGGTAACTATGGCTACACCTTC
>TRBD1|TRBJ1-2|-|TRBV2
CASSPGQGAFNYGYTF
TGTGCCAGCAGTCCGGGACAGGGGGCTTTTAACTATGGCTACACCTTC
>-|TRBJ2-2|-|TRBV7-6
CASSLSYTGELFF
TGTGCCAGCAGCCTCAGTTACACCGGGGAGCTGTTTTTT
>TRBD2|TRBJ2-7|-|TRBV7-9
CASSSSVYAGVFDEQYF
TGTGCCAGCAGTAGTAGCGTGTACGCGGGAGTTTTCGACGAGCAGTACTTC
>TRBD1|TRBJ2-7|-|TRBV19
CASSTPGQGLLKQYF
TGTGCCAGTAGTACTCCGGGACAGGGGCTCCTCAAGCAGTACTTC
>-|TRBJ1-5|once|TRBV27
CASRAPGVGQPQHF
TGTGCCAGCAGGGCTCCAGGGGTCGGTCAGCCCCAGCATTTT
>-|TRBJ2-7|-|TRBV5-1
CASSPNRDEQYF
TGCGCCAGCTCACCTAACAGGGACGAGCAGTACTTC
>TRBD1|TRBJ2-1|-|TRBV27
CVSSLDRARNEQFF
TGTGTCAGCAGCTTGGACAGGGCCCGCAATGAGCAGTTCTTC
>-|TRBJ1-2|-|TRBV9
CASSVVPSGVNYGYTF
TGTGCCAGCAGCGTAGTTCCCTCAGGGGTCAACTATGGCTACACCTTC
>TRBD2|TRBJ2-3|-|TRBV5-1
CASSSIAGVTDTQYF
TGCGCCAGCAGCTCTATAGCGGGAGTCACAGATACGCAGTATTTT
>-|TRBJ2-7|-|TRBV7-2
CASSLHRSYEQYF
TGTGCCAGCAGCTTACACAGGAGCTACGAGCAGTACTTC
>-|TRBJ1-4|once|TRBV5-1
CASSLASNSNEKLFF
TGCGCCAGCAGCTTGGCCAGTAACAGTAATGAAAAACTGTTTTTT
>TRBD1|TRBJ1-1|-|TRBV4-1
CASSRGRGLVNTEAFF
TGCGCCAGCAGCCGGGGAAGGGGGCTTGTGAACACTGAAGCTTTCTTT
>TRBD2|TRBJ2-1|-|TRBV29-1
CSVAGAQLGQFF
TGCAGCGTAGCGGGAGCTCAACTAGGGCAGTTCTTC